This TCR beta chain originates from a study of T cells expressing NK-cell markers. Study overall: The eight sequenced donors comprised seven who were HCMV-seropositive and one who was seronegative.

In regard to this clonotype: Its antigen is as yet unknown.

TCRdb reprocessed the 5' RACE reads, keeping one entry per CDR3 protein, no DNA. This table holds some 280,000 distinct CDR3 sequences. Regarding the study as a whole: Also leading the CD3+CD56-NKG2C+ fraction in a handful of donors were these clonotypes. The study did not resolve the HCMV specificity of expanded NKG2C+ T cell clones.

Germline values: CDR1 LGHNA, CDR2 YNFKEQ. The CDR3 contains 16 residues. This TCR was recovered from a man between 18 and 35 years old in good health. Sequenced sample: blood T cells: a sorted CD56 or NKG2C T cell subset, CD4+ or CD8+ T cells, or bulk PBMC T cells (not recorded which). The chain has TRBV4-2 and TRBJ2-1; TCRdb selects TRBD2, and the lack of DNA leaves this call unchecked. The CDR3 sequence is CASSQDGTREVGEQFF.